The sequence of this T cell receptor (beta chain) was determined in a study of blood T cell repertoires in COVID-19. Study-wide context: The samples span acute and convalescent COVID-19 from the United States, Italy and Spain.

As processed by the authors: Reference gene primer amplification gave nucleated cell count estimates. The assay was immunoSEQ multiplex PCR, and TCRdb's table has in-frame clones only and misses some. The V and J calls and clone size are taken from that table; D and trimming were inferred from the DNA. Of 150,000 to 160,000 clones detected, approximately 91% appear once; the ten largest clones hold approximately 2.3%. CDR3 size: 17 residues. Germline CDR1 reads LGHDT; CDR2 reads YNNKEL (reference sequence). V was cut by 4 bases and J by 4 bases, with 20 bases left in between. J is TRBJ1-5 and V is TRBV3-1 (or the pseudogene TRBV3-2); possible D gene TRBD1, 6 bases. This TCR was recovered from a woman between 65 and 79 years old with acute or convalescent COVID-19. The sequenced material came from peripheral blood. CDR3 coding DNA: TGTGCCAGCAGCCCAAGTTGGGGGGCGGGAGAGAATCAGCCCCAGCATTTT. Amino acid sequence: CASSPSWGAGENQPQHF.